A single sample is the source of the 9 T cell receptor beta chains below, sequenced in a study of T cell changes during pregnancy in multiple sclerosis. Method: immunoSEQ multiplex PCR; TCRdb's copy keeps in-frame clones and lacks some. This repertoire shows 90,000 to 120,000 clones, about nine tenths found once; its top ten account for 0.65% to 0.9%. This specimen consisted of peripheral blood, obtained in the third trimester of pregnancy. The receptors here all came from a female donor in good health, enrolled as a control in a pregnancy study.

The chain uses TRBV19 and TRBJ1-1; 9 nucleotides line up with TRBD1. This CDR3 has 14 amino acids. Germline loops: CDR1 LNHDA, CDR2 SQIVND (reference sequence). J was trimmed by 1 base and V by 6 bases; bases with no gene match: 3. Written as DNA, the CDR3 is TGTGCCAGTAGGGGGGACAGGGCGAACACTGAAGCTTTCTTT. Translated: CASRGDRANTEAFF.

This clone was observed a handful of times. The V and J genes are TRBV7-3 and TRBJ2-1; D remains unclear. Germline CDR1 is SGHTA and CDR2 is FQGTGA. This CDR3 contains 14 residues. Trimming cost V 5 bases and J 9 bases, with 17 bases left between them. This CDR3 is CASSRYLSPGEQFF. CDR3 in DNA: TGTGCCAGCAGCCGGTACCTTAGTCCCGGTGAGCAGTTCTTC.

This clone was seen once. V usage is TRBV4-2 and J usage is TRBJ1-1, with 7 bases identical to TRBD1. Germline assignment: CDR1 LGHNA and CDR2 YNFKEQ. The CDR3 totals 11 residues. After removal of 4 bases from V and 11 bases from J, the junction contained 4 bases not matched to a gene. The CDR3 region has the DNA TGTGCCAGCAGCCTAGGGGGCGCGGCTTTCTTT. It yields the protein CASSLGGAAFF.

The chain couples TRBV5-1 to TRBJ2-3; TRBD1 agrees at 8 bases. The CDR3 loop spans 15 amino acids. The V gene end was trimmed by 4 bases and the J gene end by 4 bases; junction bases not matched to a gene: 8. Germline V CDR1 and CDR2: SGHRS, YFSETQ. The CDR3 bases are TGCGCCAGCAGCCCCCGGGCAGGGGGCTCAGATACGCAGTATTTT. This encodes CASSPRAGGSDTQYF.

The genes are TRBV19 and TRBJ1-5, with D tentatively TRBD1 (5 bases). Germline CDR1 and CDR2: LNHDA and SQIVND (reference sequence). The CDR3 covers 16 residues. Between the trimmed V and J ends, which lost 4 bases and 3 bases, there was a span of 16 bases. The CDR3 region has the DNA TGTGCCAGTAGTAACCAGGGTGGTGGTCACAATCAGCCCCAGCATTTT. This translates into CASSNQGGGHNQPQHF.

This rearrangement joins TRBV30 to TRBJ2-3; 8 nucleotides agree with TRBD2. Germline assignment: CDR1 GTSNPN and CDR2 SVGIG (reference sequence). The V and J ends lost 0 bases and 1 base, in that order; junction bases with no gene match: 0. The CDR3 contains 14 residues. The CDR3 reads CAWSVRGGTDTQYF. The CDR3, as DNA: TGTGCCTGGAGTGTGCGGGGGGGCACAGATACGCAGTATTTT.

The chain combines TRBV5-1 with TRBJ2-7, with no clear D. This CDR3 comprises 15 residues. Germline CDR1 reads SGHRS; CDR2 reads YFSETQ. V was cut by 0 bases and J by 1 base, with 11 bases left in between. CDR3 region: CASSLASVRSYEQYF. The CDR3 bases are TGCGCCAGCAGCTTGGCCTCGGTCCGGTCCTACGAGCAGTACTTC.

The chain has TRBV7-8 and TRBJ2-7; the match to TRBD2 covers 8 bases. The V gene's germline CDR1 is SGHVS and CDR2 FQNEAQ. V dropped 5 bases and J dropped 0; count of bases not matched to a gene: 9. CDR3 length equals 16 residues. The chain's CDR3 is CASSRGGVDYSYEQYF. The CDR3 coding sequence is TGTGCCAGCAGCCGGGGGGGCGTGGATTACTCCTACGAGCAGTACTTC.

The rearrangement uses TRBV27 and TRBJ1-4; the match to TRBD1 covers 8 bases. The CDR3 runs to 15 residues. Germline V gives CDR1 MNHEY, CDR2 SMNVEV (reference sequence). Germline trimming cut 2 bases from V and 4 bases from J; bases unmatched to any gene: 3. CDR3 sequence reads: CASSLRDRSNEKLFF. The CDR3 nucleotides read TGTGCCAGCAGTTTAAGGGACAGGAGTAATGAAAAACTGTTTTTT.